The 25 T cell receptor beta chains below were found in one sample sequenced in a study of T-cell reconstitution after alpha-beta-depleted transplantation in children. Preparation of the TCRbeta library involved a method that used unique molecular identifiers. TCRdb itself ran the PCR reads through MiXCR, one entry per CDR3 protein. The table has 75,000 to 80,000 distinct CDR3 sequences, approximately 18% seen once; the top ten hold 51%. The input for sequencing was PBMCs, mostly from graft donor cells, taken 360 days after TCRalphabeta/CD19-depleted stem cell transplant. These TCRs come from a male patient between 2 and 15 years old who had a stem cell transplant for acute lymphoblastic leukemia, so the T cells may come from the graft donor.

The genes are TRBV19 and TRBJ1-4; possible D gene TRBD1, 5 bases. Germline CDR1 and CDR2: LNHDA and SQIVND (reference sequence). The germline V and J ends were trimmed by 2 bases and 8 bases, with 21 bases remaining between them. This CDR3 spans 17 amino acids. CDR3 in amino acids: CASSIYGAPTLDEKLFF. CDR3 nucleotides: TGTGCCAGTAGTATATATGGGGCCCCCACCTTGGACGAAAAACTGTTTTTT.

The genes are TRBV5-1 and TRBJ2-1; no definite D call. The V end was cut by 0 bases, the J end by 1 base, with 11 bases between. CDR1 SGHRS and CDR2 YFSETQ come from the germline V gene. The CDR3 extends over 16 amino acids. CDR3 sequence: CASSLGGRGSYNEQFF. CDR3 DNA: TGCGCCAGCAGCTTGGGAGGCAGAGGTTCCTACAATGAGCAGTTCTTC. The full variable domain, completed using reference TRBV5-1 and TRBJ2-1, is KAGVTQTPRYLIKTRGQQVTLSCSPISGHRSVSWYQQTPGQGLQFLFEYFSETQRNKGNFPGRFSGRQFSNSRSEMNVSTLELGDSALYLCASSLGGRGSYNEQFFGPGTRLTVL.

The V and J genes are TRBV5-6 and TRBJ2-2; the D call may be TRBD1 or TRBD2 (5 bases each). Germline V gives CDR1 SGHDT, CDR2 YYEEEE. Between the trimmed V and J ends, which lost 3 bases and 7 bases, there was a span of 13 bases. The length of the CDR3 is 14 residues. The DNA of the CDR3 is TGTGCCAGCAGCTGGGACGTTTGGGACGGGGAGCTGTTTTTT. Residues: CASSWDVWDGELFF.

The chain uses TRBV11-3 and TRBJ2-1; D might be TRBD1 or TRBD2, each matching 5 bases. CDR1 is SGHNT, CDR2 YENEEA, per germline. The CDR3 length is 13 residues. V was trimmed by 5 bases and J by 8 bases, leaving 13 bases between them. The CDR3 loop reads CASSPLGEYEQFF. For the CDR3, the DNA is TGTGCCAGCAGCCCCCTGGGGGAGTATGAGCAGTTCTTC.

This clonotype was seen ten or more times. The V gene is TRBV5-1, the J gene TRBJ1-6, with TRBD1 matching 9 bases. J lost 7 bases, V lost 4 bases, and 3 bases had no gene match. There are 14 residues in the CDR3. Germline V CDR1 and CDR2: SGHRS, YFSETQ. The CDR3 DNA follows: TGCGCCAGCAGCCACGGACAGGGGAATTCACCCCTCCACTTT. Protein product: CASSHGQGNSPLHF.

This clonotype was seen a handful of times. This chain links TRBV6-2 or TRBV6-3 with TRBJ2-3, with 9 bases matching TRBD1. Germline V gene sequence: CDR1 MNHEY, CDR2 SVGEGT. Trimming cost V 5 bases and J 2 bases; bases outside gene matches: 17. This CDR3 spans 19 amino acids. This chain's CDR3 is CASSLCCQPGQGFTDTQYF. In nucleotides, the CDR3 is TGTGCCAGCAGTCTATGCTGTCAACCGGGACAGGGATTCACAGATACGCAGTATTTT.

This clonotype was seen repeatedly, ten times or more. The CDR3 loop is CSARASSRGRNSPLHF. CDR3 DNA sequence: TGCAGTGCTAGAGCGTCCTCCAGGGGACGTAATTCACCCCTCCACTTT. The chain carries TRBV20-1 and TRBJ1-6, with D possibly being TRBD1 (6 bases). The germline V gene encodes CDR1 DFQATT and CDR2 SNEGSKA (reference sequence). The V and J ends lost 1 base and 6 bases respectively, with 16 bases between them. The CDR3 totals 16 residues.

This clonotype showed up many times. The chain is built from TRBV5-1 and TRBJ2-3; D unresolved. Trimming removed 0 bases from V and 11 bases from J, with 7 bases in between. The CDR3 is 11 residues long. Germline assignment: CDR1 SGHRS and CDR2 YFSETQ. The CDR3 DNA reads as TGCGCCAGCAGCTTGGCAAGGTTGCAGTATTTT. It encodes CASSLARLQYF.

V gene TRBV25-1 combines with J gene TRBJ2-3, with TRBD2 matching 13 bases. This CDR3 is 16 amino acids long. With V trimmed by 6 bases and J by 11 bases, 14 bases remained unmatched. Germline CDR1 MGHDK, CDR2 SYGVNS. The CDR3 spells CASSEGLAGAWNMQYF. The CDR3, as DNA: TGTGCCAGCAGCGAAGGACTAGCGGGAGCTTGGAATATGCAGTATTTT. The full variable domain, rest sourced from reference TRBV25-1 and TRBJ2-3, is EADIYQTPRYLVIGTGKKITLECSQTMGHDKMYWYQQDPGMELHLIHYSYGVNSTEKGDLSSESTVSRIRTEHFPLTLESARPSHTSQYLCASSEGLAGAWNMQYFGPGTRLTVL.

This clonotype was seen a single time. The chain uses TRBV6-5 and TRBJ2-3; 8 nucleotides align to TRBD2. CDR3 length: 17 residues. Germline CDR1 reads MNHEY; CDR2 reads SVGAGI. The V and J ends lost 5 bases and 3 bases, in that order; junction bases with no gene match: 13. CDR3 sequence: CASSHHKREWWTDTQYF. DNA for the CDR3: TGTGCCAGCAGTCACCACAAGCGGGAGTGGTGGACAGATACGCAGTATTTT.

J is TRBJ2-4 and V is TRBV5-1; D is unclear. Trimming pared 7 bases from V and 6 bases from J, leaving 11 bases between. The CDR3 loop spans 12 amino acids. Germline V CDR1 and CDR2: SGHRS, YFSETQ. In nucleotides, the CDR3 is TGCGCCAGCCGAGACCTTAGAAACATTCAGTACTTC. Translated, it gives CASRDLRNIQYF. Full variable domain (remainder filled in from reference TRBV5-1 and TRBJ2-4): KAGVTQTPRYLIKTRGQQVTLSCSPISGHRSVSWYQQTPGQGLQFLFEYFSETQRNKGNFPGRFSGRQFSNSRSEMNVSTLELGDSALYLCASRDLRNIQYFGAGTRLSVL.

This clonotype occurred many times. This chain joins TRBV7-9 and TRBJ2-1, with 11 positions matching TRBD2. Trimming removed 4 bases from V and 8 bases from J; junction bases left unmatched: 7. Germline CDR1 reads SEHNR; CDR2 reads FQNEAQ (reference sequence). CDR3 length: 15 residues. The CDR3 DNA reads TGTGCCAGCAGCTCGGGACTAGCGGAGGGCTATGAGCAGTTCTTC. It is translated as CASSSGLAEGYEQFF.

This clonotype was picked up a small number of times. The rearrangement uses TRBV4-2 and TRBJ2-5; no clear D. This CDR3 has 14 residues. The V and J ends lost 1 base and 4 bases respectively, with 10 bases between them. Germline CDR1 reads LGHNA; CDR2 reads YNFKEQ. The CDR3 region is CASSQGLGSETQYF. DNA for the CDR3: TGTGCCAGCAGCCAAGGATTAGGGTCAGAGACCCAGTACTTC.

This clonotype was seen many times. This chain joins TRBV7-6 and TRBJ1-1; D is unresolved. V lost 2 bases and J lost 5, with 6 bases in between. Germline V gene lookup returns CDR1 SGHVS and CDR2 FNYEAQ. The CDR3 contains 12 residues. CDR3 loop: CASSLRLTEAFF. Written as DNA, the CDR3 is TGTGCCAGCAGCTTAAGGTTGACTGAAGCTTTCTTT.

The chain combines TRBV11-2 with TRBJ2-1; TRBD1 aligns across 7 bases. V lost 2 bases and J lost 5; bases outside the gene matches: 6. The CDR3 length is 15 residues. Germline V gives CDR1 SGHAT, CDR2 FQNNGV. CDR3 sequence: CASSLRGQPNNEQFF. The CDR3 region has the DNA TGTGCCAGCAGCTTACGGGGACAGCCTAACAATGAGCAGTTCTTC.

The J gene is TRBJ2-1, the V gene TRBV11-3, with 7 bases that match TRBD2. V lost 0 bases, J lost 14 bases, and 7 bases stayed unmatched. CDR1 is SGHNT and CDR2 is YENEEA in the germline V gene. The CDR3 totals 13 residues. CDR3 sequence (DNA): TGTGCCAGCAGCTTAGATAACCTAGCGGAAAAGTTCTTC. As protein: CASSLDNLAEKFF.

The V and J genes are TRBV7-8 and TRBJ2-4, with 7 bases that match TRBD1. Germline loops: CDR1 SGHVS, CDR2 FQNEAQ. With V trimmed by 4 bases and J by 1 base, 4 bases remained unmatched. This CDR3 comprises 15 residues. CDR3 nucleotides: TGTGCCAGCAGCTCACCACAGGGGGCCAAAAACATTCAGTACTTC. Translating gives CASSSPQGAKNIQYF. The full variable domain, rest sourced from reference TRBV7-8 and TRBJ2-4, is GAGVSQSPRYKVAKRGQDVALRCDPISGHVSLFWYQQALGQGPEFLTYFQNEAQLDKSGLPSDRFFAERPEGSVSTLKIQRTQQEDSAVYLCASSSPQGAKNIQYFGAGTRLSVL.

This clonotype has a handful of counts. For the CDR3, the DNA is TGTGCCAGCAGCATAATTAACACTGAAGCTTTCTTT. Amino acid sequence: CASSIINTEAFF. V gene TRBV11-3 combines with J gene TRBJ1-1, with no clear D. Germline-derived CDR1 and CDR2 are SGHNT and YENEEA. V was clipped by 5 bases and J by 2 bases, with 6 bases between them. The CDR3 runs to 12 residues. Full variable domain (rest looked up from reference TRBV11-3 and TRBJ1-1): EAGVVQSPRYKIIEKKQPVAFWCNPISGHNTLYWYLQNLGQGPELLIRYENEEAVDDSQLPKDRFSAERLKGVDSTLKIQPAELGDSAVYLCASSIINTEAFFGQGTRLTVV.

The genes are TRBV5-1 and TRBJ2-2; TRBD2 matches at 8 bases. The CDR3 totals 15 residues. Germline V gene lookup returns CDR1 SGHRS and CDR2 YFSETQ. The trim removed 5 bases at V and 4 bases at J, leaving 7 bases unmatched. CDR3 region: CASRPTSGLTGELFF. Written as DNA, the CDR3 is TGCGCCAGCAGACCTACTAGCGGCCTCACCGGGGAGCTGTTTTTT.

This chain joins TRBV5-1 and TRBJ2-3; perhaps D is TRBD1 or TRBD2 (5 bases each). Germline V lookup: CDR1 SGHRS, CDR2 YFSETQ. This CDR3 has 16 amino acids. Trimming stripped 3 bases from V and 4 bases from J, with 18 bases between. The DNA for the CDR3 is TGCGCCAGCAGCTCTGCAGGGACCACTTGGGCAGATACGCAGTATTTT. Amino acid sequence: CASSSAGTTWADTQYF. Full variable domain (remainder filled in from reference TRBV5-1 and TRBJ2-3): KAGVTQTPRYLIKTRGQQVTLSCSPISGHRSVSWYQQTPGQGLQFLFEYFSETQRNKGNFPGRFSGRQFSNSRSEMNVSTLELGDSALYLCASSSAGTTWADTQYFGPGTRLTVL.

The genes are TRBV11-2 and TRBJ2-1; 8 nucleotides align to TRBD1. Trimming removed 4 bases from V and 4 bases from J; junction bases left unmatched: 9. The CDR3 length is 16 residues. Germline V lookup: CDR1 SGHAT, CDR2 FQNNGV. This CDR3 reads CASSSLRGPLYNEQFF. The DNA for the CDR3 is TGTGCCAGCAGCTCCCTCAGGGGGCCTCTTTACAATGAGCAGTTCTTC. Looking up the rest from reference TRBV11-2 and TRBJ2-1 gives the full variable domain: EAGVAQSPRYKIIEKRQSVAFWCNPISGHATLYWYQQILGQGPKLLIQFQNNGVVDDSQLPKDRFSAERLKGVDSTLKIQPAKLEDSAVYLCASSSLRGPLYNEQFFGPGTRLTVL.

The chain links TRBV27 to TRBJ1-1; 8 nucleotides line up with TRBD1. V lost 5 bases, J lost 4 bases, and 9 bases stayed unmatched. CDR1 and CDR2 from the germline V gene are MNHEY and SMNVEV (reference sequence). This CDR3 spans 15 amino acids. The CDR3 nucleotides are TGTGCCAGCAGTAGATCCAGGGGGCTTGGCACTGAAGCTTTCTTT. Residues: CASSRSRGLGTEAFF.

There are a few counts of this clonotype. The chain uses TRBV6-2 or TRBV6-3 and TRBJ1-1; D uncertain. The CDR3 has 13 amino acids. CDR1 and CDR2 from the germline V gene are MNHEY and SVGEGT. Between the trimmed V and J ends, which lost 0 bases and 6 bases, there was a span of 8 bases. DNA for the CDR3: TGTGCCAGCAGTTACTCAGGTACGGCTGAAGCTTTCTTT. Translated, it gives CASSYSGTAEAFF.

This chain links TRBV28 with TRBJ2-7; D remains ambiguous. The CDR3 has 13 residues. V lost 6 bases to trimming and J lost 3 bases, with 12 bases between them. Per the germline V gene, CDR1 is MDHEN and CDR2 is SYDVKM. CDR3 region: CASSLTSRYEQYF. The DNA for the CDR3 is TGTGCCAGCAGCCTTACCTCGCGCTACGAGCAGTACTTC.

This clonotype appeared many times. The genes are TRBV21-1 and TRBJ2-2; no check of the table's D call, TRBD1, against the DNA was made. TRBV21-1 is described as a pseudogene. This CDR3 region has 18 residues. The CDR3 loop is CASSKPGDSLSNTGELFF. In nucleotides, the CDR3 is TGTGCCAGCAGCAAACCGGGGGACAGCCTGTCGAACACCGGGGAGCTGTTTTTT.